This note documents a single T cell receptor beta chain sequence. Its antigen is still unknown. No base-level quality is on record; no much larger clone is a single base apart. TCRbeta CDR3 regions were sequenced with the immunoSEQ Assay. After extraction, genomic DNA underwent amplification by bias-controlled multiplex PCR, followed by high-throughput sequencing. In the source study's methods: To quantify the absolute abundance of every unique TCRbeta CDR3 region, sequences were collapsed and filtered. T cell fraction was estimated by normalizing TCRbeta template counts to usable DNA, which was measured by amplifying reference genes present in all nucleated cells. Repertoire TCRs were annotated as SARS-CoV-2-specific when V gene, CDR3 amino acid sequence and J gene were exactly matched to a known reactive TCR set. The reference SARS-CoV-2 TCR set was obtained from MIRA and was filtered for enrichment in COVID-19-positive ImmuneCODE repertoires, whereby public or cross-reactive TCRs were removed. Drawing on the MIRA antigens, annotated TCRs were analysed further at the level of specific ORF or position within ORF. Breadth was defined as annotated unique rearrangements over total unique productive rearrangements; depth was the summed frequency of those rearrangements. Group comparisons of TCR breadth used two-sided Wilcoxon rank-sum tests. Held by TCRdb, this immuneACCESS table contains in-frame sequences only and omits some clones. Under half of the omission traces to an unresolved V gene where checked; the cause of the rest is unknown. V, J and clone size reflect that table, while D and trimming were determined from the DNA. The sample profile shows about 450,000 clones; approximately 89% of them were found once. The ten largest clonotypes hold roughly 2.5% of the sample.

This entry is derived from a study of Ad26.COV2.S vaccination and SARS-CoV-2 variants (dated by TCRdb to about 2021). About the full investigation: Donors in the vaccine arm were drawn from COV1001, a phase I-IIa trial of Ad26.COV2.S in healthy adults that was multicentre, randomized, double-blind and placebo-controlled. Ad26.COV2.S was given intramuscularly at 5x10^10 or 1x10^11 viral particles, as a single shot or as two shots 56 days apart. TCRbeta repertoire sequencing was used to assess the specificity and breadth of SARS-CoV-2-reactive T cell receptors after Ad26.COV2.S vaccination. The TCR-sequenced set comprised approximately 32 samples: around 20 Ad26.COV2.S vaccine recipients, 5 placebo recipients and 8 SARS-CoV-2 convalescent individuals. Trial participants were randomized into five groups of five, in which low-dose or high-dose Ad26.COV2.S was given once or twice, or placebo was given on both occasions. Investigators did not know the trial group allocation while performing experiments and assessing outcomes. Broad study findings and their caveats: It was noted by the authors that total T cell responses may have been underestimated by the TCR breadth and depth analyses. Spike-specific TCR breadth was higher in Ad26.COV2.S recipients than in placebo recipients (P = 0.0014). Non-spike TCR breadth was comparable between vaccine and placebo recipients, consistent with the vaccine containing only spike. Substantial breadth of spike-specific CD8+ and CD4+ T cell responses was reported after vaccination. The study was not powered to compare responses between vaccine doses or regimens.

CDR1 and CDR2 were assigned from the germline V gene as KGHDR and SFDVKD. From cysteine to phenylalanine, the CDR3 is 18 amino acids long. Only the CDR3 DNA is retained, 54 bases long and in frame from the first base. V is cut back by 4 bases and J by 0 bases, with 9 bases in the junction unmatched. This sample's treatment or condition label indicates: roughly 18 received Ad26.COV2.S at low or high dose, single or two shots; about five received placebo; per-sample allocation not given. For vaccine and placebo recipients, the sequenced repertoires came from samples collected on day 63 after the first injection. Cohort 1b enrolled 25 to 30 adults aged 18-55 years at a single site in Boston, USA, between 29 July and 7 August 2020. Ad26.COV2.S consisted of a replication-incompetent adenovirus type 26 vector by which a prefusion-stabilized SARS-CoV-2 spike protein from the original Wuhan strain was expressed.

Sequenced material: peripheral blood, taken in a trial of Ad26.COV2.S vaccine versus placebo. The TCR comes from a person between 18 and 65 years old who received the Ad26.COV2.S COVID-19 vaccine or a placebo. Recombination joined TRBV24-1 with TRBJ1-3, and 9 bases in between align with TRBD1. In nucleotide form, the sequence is TGTGCCACCAGTGACACCCCGGGACAGGGAGTCTCTGGAAACACCATATATTTT. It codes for CATSDTPGQGVSGNTIYF.